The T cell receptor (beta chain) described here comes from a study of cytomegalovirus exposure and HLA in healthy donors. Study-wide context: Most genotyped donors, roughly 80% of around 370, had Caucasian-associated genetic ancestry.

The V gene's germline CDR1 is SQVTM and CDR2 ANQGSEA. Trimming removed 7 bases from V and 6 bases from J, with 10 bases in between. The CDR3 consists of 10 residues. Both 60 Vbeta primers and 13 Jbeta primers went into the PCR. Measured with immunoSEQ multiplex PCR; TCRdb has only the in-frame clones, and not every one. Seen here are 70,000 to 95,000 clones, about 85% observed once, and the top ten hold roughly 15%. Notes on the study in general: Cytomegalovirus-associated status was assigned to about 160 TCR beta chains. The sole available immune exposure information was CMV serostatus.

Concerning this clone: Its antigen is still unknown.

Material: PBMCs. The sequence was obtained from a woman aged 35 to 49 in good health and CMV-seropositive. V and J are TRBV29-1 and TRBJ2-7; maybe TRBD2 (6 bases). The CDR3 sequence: CSASEGEQYF. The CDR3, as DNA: TGCAGCGCCTCGGAGGGCGAGCAGTACTTC.